A selection of T cell receptor beta chains follows, all from one sample in a study of CD8+ T cells in alopecia areata. Some clones are missing from TCRdb's copy, which holds only in-frame ones; the method was immunoSEQ multiplex PCR. The sample includes 220,000 or so clones, 50% to 60% of them seen just once. The specimen was CD4+ T cells sorted from blood, collected at week 0. The receptors originated from a human donor with alopecia areata. CDR3s include the opening cysteine and the closing phenylalanine or tryptophan. D genes are given only for firm matches. For some rows the clone size is stated as once, few or many, or as a class when expanded; others skip it.

CDR3aa	CDR3nt	v_gene	j_gene	abundance	d_gene
CASSYGTVQWNSPLHF	TGCGCCAGCAGCTACGGGACCGTACAATGGAATTCACCCCTCCACTTT	TRBV5-1	TRBJ1-6	-	-
CASREDRTGVNSPLHF	TGTGCCAGCAGGGAGGATCGGACAGGGGTAAATTCACCCCTCCACTTT	TRBV2	TRBJ1-6	-	TRBD1
CASSRLGSREKLFF	TGTGCCAGCAGCCGATTGGGCTCGAGGGAAAAACTGTTTTTT	TRBV7-9	TRBJ1-4	-	-
CAWKDRVGSGANVLTF	TGTGCCTGGAAAGACAGGGTAGGATCTGGGGCCAACGTCCTGACTTTC	TRBV30	TRBJ2-6	-	TRBD1
CASSTLRSSYNEQFF	TGTGCCAGCAGTACGCTCAGGAGCTCCTACAATGAGCAGTTCTTC	TRBV25-1	TRBJ2-1	-	-
CASSFSGAGSDTQYF	TGCGCCAGCAGCTTTTCGGGGGCCGGCTCAGATACGCAGTATTTT	TRBV5-1	TRBJ2-3	-	-
CASSLIGDYGYTF	TGTGCCAGCAGTTTAATCGGGGACTATGGCTACACCTTC	TRBV27	TRBJ1-2	-	-
CAWSDRPQSLAKNIQYF	TGTGCCTGGAGTGACCGCCCCCAGAGCCTAGCCAAAAACATTCAGTACTTC	TRBV30	TRBJ2-4	-	-
CASSQFHTDTQYF	TGCGCCAGCAGCCAATTCCACACAGATACGCAGTATTTT	TRBV4-1	TRBJ2-3	-	-
CASTAPGQGYYGYTF	TGTGCCAGTACCGCCCCGGGACAGGGCTACTATGGCTACACCTTC	TRBV19	TRBJ1-2	-	TRBD1
CAWSVGGGGNTIYF	TGTGCCTGGAGTGTCGGGGGCGGTGGAAACACCATATATTTT	TRBV30	TRBJ1-3	-	-
CASSPPGSYNEQFF	TGTGCCAGCAGCCCGCCCGGGTCCTACAATGAGCAGTTCTTC	TRBV7-2	TRBJ2-1	-	-
CASSHGGGSRNIQYF	TGTGCCAGTAGTCACGGAGGGGGAAGCCGAAACATTCAGTACTTC	TRBV19	TRBJ2-4	-	-
CASSLVAANTEAFF	TGCGCCAGCAGCTTGGTTGCGGCGAACACTGAAGCTTTCTTT	TRBV5-1	TRBJ1-1	-	-
CASSLLDGAMPTDTQYF	TGTGCCAGCAGCTTATTGGACGGCGCAATGCCCACAGATACGCAGTATTTT	TRBV7-2	TRBJ2-3	-	-
CASIGGITAYEQYF	TGTGCCAGCATAGGGGGCATAACTGCCTACGAGCAGTACTTC	TRBV25-1	TRBJ2-7	-	TRBD1
CASRGRAVAPQHF	TGTGCCTCAAGGGGCCGGGCGGTAGCGCCCCAGCATTTT	TRBV2	TRBJ1-5	-	-
CSTRDSRSGANVLTF	TGCAGCACCCGGGACAGCCGCTCTGGGGCCAACGTCCTGACTTTC	TRBV29-1	TRBJ2-6	-	TRBD1
CASRGQGHTEAFF	TGTGCCAGCAGGGGACAGGGGCACACTGAAGCTTTCTTT	TRBV7-8	TRBJ1-1	-	TRBD1
CASSPRTATYEQYF	TGTGCCAGCAGCCCACGCACAGCTACCTACGAGCAGTACTTC	TRBV9	TRBJ2-7	-	-
CATSRDRRAGLEKLFF	TGTGCCACCAGCAGAGATCGAAGGGCAGGTCTTGAAAAACTGTTTTTT	TRBV15	TRBJ1-4	-	-
CAWSGNRDTQYF	TGTGCCTGGAGTGGTAATCGGGATACGCAGTATTTT	TRBV30	TRBJ2-3	few	-
CASSLGDGGYNQPQHF	TGCGCCAGCAGCTTGGGGGACGGGGGTTACAATCAGCCCCAGCATTTT	TRBV5-1	TRBJ1-5	-	-
CSVAKGLAGEEQFF	TGCAGCGTTGCGAAGGGACTAGCGGGAGAGGAGCAGTTCTTC	TRBV29-1	TRBJ2-1	few	TRBD2
CAWNPDRARNTGELFF	TGTGCCTGGAACCCCGACAGGGCCAGGAACACCGGGGAGCTGTTTTTT	TRBV30	TRBJ2-2	few	TRBD1
CASSPRSGELFF	TGTGCCAGCTCACCACGGTCCGGGGAGCTGTTTTTT	TRBV18	TRBJ2-2	-	-
CASSTQGANYGYTF	TGTGCCAGCAGTACCCAGGGGGCCAACTATGGCTACACCTTC	TRBV6-5	TRBJ1-2	-	TRBD1
CAWSVKNRGRAYEQYF	TGTGCCTGGAGTGTTAAGAACAGGGGGCGCGCCTACGAGCAGTACTTC	TRBV30	TRBJ2-7	few	TRBD1
CASSLDREVTQYF	TGTGCCAGCAGCTTGGATCGGGAGGTTACGCAGTATTTT	TRBV5-6	TRBJ2-3	-	TRBD2
CAISESYSMNTEAFF	TGTGCCATCAGTGAGTCGTACAGCATGAACACTGAAGCTTTCTTT	TRBV10-3	TRBJ1-1	-	-
CSVGGALNEQYF	TGCAGCGTTGGGGGGGCGCTGAACGAGCAGTACTTC	TRBV29-1	TRBJ2-7	few	-
CASSDRRAYEQYF	TGTGCCAGCAGTGACCGCAGAGCCTACGAGCAGTACTTC	TRBV2	TRBJ2-7	few	-